This T cell receptor beta chain was observed in a study of blood T cell repertoires in COVID-19. Study context: Donors in the United States, Italy and Spain gave samples during acute or convalescent COVID-19. T cells, B-cell-depleted T cells, or PBMCs provided the cDNA or gDNA that served as material.

Authors' processing steps: It was from reference gene primer amplification that nucleated cell counts were estimated. Sequenced by immunoSEQ multiplex PCR; TCRdb stores in-frame clones only, minus some. That table is the source of V, J and clone size, and D and trimming were worked out from the DNA. The table lists roughly 49,000 clones, about 83% of them singletons. The CDR3 sequence is 12 residues long. Trimming cost V 2 bases and J 8 bases, with 7 bases left between them. Per the germline V gene, CDR1 is ENHRY and CDR2 is SYGVKD. The clonotype comes from a middle-aged man with acute or convalescent COVID-19. The V and J genes are TRBV10-3 and TRBJ2-4; possible D gene TRBD1, 5 bases. Material for sequencing was peripheral blood. The CDR3 is CAISEDSDIQYF. CDR3 coding DNA: TGTGCCATCAGTGAGGACAGCGACATTCAGTACTTC.